This entry lists 11 T cell receptor beta chains sequenced from one sample in a study of T cell responses to AZD1222 COVID-19 vaccine. Sequencing was performed with immunoSEQ multiplex PCR; in TCRdb, only in-frame clones are kept and a portion is missing. This table holds under 200,000 clones, less than 95% found once. The input for sequencing was peripheral blood, taken on day 0 of AZD1222 vaccination. These receptors came from an adult in good health.

The gene calls are TRBV6-1 and TRBJ2-2; a weak D match, TRBD2 (5 bases). The germline gives CDR1 MNHNS, CDR2 SASEGT. V lost 2 bases and J lost 4, with 8 bases in between. This CDR3 spans 14 amino acids. CDR3 sequence: CASSELRGTGELFF. The CDR3 DNA is TGTGCCAGCAGTGAACTACGGGGCACCGGGGAGCTGTTTTTT.

The V call is TRBV4-1, the J call TRBJ2-2; 7 bases are a match to TRBD1. The V gene's germline CDR1 is MGHRA and CDR2 YSYEKL. J lost 5 bases, V lost 1 base, and 13 bases had no gene match. The CDR3 is 18 amino acids. CDR3 sequence: CASSQGMIDRAVTGELFF. Written as DNA, the CDR3 is TGCGCCAGCAGCCAAGGGATGATTGACAGGGCGGTAACCGGGGAGCTGTTTTTT.

This sequence joins TRBV2 and TRBJ2-2; D possibly corresponds to TRBD2 (6 bases). Trimming removed 1 base at V and 3 bases at J, with 9 bases between. The CDR3 totals 15 residues. The germline V gene encodes CDR1 SNHLY and CDR2 FYNNEI. The chain's CDR3 is CASSEEGTYTGELFF. As DNA, the CDR3 is TGTGCCAGCAGTGAAGAGGGGACTTACACCGGGGAGCTGTTTTTT.

This clone has only one observation. V gene TRBV30 combines with J gene TRBJ1-3; D is unclear. Germline values: CDR1 GTSNPN, CDR2 SVGIG (reference sequence). The CDR3 is 12 residues long. V gave up 4 bases and J gave up 4 bases, with 8 bases separating them. The CDR3 loop is CAWTTTGNTIYF. The CDR3 DNA is TGTGCCTGGACCACGACAGGAAACACCATATATTTT. The full variable domain, with the rest looked up from reference TRBV30 and TRBJ1-3, is SQTIHQWPATLVQPVGSPLSLECTVEGTSNPNLYWYRQAAGRGLQLLFYSVGIGQISSEVPQNLSASRPQDRQFILSSKKLLLSDSGFYLCAWTTTGNTIYFGEGSWLTVV.

V usage is TRBV5-1 and J usage is TRBJ1-2, with D unresolved. Trimming took off 4 bases at V and 8 bases at J, with 15 bases between the two ends. The V gene's germline CDR1 is SGHRS and CDR2 YFSETQ. CDR3 length: 13 amino acids. The CDR3 nucleotides read TGCGCCAGCAGCCCCCCGGAGGGTTGGGGCTACACCTTC. Encoded protein: CASSPPEGWGYTF.

The rearrangement links TRBV29-1 to TRBJ1-2; D gene unclear. Trimming removed 4 bases at V and 7 bases at J, with 10 bases between. CDR3 length: 11 residues. The germline V gene encodes CDR1 SQVTM and CDR2 ANQGSEA. As DNA, the CDR3 is TGCAGCGTTGGACGAGGATTTGGCTACACCTTC. Translated, it gives CSVGRGFGYTF.

DNA of the CDR3: TGTGCCAGCAGCTTAGTACGGGCGAATGAGCAGTTCTTC. Amino acids: CASSLVRANEQFF. The rearrangement joins TRBV7-9 to TRBJ2-1, with D unclear. Per the germline V gene, CDR1 is SEHNR and CDR2 is FQNEAQ (reference sequence). The V and J ends lost 1 base and 7 bases respectively, with 8 bases between them. The CDR3 totals 13 residues.

The CDR3 nucleotides are TGTGCCAGCAGTGGCGGGGTGGTTAACTATGGCTACACCTTC. As protein: CASSGGVVNYGYTF. The gene calls are TRBV2 and TRBJ1-2; unclear D gene. This CDR3 region has 14 residues. The V gene lost 4 bases and the J gene lost 1 base, with 10 bases spanning the gap. CDR1 SNHLY and CDR2 FYNNEI come from the germline V gene.

The chain employs TRBV18 and TRBJ1-6; possibly TRBD1 for D (5 bases). Germline-derived CDR1 and CDR2 are KGHSH and LQKENI. V lost 1 base and J lost 8, with 9 bases in between. The CDR3 covers 14 residues. The CDR3 spells CASSPQGRDSPLHF. As DNA, the CDR3 is TGTGCCAGCTCACCACAGGGACGAGATTCACCCCTCCACTTT.

V gene TRBV19 combines with J gene TRBJ1-2, with a possible D match to TRBD1 (5 bases). The CDR3 spans 15 residues. In germline, CDR1 is LNHDA, CDR2 SQIVND (reference sequence). Between the trimmed V and J ends, which lost 3 bases and 3 bases, there was a span of 14 bases. The CDR3 DNA reads TGTGCCAGTAGTATCCCAGGGAGGAGTGACTATGGCTACACCTTC. This codes for CASSIPGRSDYGYTF.

The J gene is TRBJ2-7, the V gene TRBV19, with no clear D. Germline V gene data show CDR1 as LNHDA and CDR2 as SQIVND (reference sequence). This CDR3 region has 13 residues. V lost 5 bases and J 0 bases, leaving 8 bases between the germline ends. The CDR3, as DNA: TGTGCCAGTAGTGCAGGACCCTCCTACGAGCAGTACTTC. Its translation: CASSAGPSYEQYF.